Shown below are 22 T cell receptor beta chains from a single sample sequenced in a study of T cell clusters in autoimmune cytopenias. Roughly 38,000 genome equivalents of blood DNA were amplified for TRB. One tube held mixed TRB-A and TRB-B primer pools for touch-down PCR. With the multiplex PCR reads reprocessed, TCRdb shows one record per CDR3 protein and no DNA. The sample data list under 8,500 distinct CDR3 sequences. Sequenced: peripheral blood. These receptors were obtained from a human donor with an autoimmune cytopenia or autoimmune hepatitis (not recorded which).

The CDR3 protein is CATSGGRGLKSNQPQHF. The V call is TRBV24-1, the J call TRBJ1-5; TCRdb's D call of TRBD1 is untestable without DNA. The CDR3 runs to 17 residues. Per germline, CDR1 KGHDR and CDR2 SFDVKD.

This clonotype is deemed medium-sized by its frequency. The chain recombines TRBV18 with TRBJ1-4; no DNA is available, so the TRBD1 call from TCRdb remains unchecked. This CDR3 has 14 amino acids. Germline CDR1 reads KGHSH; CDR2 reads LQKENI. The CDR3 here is CASSQDILNEKLFF. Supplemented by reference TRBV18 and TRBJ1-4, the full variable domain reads NAGVMQNPRHLVRRRGQEARLRCSPMKGHSHVYWYRQLPEEGLKFMVYLQKENIIDESGMPKERFSAEFPKEGPSILRIQQVVRGDSAAYFCASSQDILNEKLFFGSGTQLSVL.

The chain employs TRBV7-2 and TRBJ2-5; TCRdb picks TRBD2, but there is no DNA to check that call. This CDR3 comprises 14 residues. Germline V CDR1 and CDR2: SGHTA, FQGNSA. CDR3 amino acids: CASSLAGRQETQYF.

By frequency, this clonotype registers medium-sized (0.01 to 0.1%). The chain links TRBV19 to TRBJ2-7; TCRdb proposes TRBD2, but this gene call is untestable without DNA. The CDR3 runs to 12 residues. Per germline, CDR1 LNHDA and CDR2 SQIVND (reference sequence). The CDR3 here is CASSIAGYEQYF.

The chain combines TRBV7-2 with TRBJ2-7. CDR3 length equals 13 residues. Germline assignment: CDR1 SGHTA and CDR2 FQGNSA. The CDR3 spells CASSLQSFGEQYF.

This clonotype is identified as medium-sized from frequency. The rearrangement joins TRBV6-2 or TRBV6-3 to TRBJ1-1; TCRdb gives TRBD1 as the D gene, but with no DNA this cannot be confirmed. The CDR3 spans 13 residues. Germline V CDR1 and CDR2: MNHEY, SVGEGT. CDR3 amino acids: CASSRGRNTEAFF.

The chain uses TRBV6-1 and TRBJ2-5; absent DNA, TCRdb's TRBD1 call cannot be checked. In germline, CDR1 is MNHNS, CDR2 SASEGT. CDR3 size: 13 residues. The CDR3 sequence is CASSEGAKGSQYF.

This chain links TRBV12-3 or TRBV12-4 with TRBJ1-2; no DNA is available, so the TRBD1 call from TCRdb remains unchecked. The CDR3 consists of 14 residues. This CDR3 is CASRDGVASSGYTF.

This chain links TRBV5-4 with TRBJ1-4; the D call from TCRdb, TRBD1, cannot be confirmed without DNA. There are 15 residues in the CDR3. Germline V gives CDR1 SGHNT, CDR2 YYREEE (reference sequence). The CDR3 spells CASSPDRVGSKKLFF. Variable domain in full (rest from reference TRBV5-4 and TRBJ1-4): ETGVTQSPTHLIKTRGQQVTLRCSSQSGHNTVSWYQQALGQGPQFIFQYYREEENGRGNFPPRFSGLQFPNYSSELNVNALELDDSALYLCASSPDRVGSKKLFFGSGTQLSVL.

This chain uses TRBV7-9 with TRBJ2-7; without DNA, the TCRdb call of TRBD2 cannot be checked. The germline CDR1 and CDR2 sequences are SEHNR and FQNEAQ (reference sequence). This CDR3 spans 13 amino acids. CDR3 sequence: CASSLGLGPEQYF.

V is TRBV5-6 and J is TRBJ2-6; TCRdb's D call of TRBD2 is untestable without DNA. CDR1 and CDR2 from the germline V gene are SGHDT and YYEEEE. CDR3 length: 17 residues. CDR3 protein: CASSPIAGLSGANVLTF.

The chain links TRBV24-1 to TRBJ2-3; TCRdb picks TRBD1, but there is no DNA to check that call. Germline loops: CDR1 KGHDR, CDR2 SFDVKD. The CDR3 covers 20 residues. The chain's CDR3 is CATSDLLGGGQGESTDTQYF.

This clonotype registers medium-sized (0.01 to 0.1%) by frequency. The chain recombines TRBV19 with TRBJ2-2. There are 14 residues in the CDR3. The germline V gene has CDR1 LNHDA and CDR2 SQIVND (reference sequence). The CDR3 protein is CASSSHGVAGELFF. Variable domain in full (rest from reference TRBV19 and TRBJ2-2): DGGITQSPKYLFRKEGQNVTLSCEQNLNHDAMYWYRQDPGQGLRLIYYSQIVNDFQKGDIAEGYSVSREKKESFPLTVTSAQKNPTAFYLCASSSHGVAGELFFGEGSRLTVL.

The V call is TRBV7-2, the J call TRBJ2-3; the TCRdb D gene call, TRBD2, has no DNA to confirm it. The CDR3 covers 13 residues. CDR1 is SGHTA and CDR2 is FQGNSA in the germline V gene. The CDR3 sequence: CASSLVSGDTQYF.

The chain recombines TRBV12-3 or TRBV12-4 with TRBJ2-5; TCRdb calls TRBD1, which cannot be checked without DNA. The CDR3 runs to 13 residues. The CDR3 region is CASNFGTVETQYF.

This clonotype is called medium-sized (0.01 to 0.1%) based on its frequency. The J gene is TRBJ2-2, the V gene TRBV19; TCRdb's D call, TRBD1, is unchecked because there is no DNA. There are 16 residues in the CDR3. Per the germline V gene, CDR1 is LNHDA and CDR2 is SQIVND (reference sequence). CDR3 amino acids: CASSRRGGTNTGELFF.

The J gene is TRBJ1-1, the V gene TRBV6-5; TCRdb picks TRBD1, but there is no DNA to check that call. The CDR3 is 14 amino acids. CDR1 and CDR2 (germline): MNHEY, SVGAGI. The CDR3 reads CASSYEGVNTEAFF.

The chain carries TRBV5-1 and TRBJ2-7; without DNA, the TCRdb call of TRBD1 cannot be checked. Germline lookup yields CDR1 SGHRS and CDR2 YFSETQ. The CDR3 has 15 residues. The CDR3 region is CASSPGQGIVYEQYF.

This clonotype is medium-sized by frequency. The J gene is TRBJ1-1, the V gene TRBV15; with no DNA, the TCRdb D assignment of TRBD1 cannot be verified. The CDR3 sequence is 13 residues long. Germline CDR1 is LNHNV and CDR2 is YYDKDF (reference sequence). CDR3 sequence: CATSGDRDTEAFF.

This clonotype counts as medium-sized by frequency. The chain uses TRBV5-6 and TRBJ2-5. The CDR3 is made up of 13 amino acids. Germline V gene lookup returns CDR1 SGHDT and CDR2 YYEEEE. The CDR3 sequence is CASSLVNQETQYF.

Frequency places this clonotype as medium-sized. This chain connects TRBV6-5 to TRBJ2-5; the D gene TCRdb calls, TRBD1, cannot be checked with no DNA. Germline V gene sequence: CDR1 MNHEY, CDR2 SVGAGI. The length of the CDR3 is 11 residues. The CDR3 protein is CASSLGHRKYF.

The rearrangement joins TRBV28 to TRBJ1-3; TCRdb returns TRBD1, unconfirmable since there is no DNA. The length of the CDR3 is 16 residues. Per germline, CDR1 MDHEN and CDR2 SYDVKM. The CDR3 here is CASSITHRGVRDTIYF.